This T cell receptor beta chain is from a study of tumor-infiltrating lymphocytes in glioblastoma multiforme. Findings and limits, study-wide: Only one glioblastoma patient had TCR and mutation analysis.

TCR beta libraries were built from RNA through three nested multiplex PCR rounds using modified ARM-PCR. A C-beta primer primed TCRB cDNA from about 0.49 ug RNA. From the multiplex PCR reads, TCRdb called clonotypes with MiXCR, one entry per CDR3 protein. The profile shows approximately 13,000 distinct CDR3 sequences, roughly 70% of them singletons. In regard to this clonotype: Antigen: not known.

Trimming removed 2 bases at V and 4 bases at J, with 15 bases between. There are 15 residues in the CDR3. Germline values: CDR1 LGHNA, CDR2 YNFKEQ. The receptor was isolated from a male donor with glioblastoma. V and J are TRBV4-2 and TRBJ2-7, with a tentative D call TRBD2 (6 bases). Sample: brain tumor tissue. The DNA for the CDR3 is TGTGCCAGCAGCCAAAATATTGGAGGGCAATACGAGCAGTACTTC. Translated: CASSQNIGGQYEQYF.